What follows are 5 T cell receptor beta chains derived from one specimen sequenced in a study of long-term antiretroviral therapy in people with HIV. The immunoSEQ assay was v3.0, run at survey level. Using immunoSEQ multiplex PCR, the repertoire was profiled, and TCRdb retains in-frame clones only, with some absent. This sample has 40,000 to 60,000 clones, with roughly four fifths found just once. Sequencing was performed on unsorted PBMCs, taken 0.8 years after starting antiretroviral therapy. The receptors come from a woman aged 18-30 years with HIV.

The chain is built from TRBV5-1 and TRBJ2-7; 9 bases line up with TRBD2. Trimming at V came to 2 bases and at J to 2 bases, leaving 2 bases not matched to a gene. Germline V gene lookup returns CDR1 SGHRS and CDR2 YFSETQ. There are 14 residues in the CDR3. The CDR3 is CASSLIAGAYEQYF. As DNA, the CDR3 is TGCGCCAGCAGCTTAATAGCGGGGGCCTACGAGCAGTACTTC. Complete variable domain (other parts from reference TRBV5-1 and TRBJ2-7): KAGVTQTPRYLIKTRGQQVTLSCSPISGHRSVSWYQQTPGQGLQFLFEYFSETQRNKGNFPGRFSGRQFSNSRSEMNVSTLELGDSALYLCASSLIAGAYEQYFGPGTRLTVT.

V usage is TRBV28 and J usage is TRBJ2-2; D perhaps matches TRBD2 (5 bases). V dropped 7 bases and J dropped 0 bases, with 6 bases sitting between them. This CDR3 has 13 residues. CDR1 is MDHEN and CDR2 is SYDVKM in the germline V gene. The CDR3, as DNA: TGTGCCAGCACAGCGGCGAACACCGGGGAGCTGTTTTTT. It yields the protein CASTAANTGELFF.

The chain uses TRBV27 and TRBJ2-5; TRBD1 agrees at 8 bases. The better agreement between TRBJ2-7 and the DNA end casts doubt on the J call. CDR1 is MNHEY, CDR2 SMNVEV, per germline (reference sequence). This CDR3 contains 15 residues. CDR3 sequence (DNA): TGTGCCAGCAGTTTCTGGACAGGGTTCCCTTACGAGCAGTACTTC. Translated, it gives CASSFWTGFPYEQYF.

The rearrangement links TRBV28 to TRBJ1-2; D possibly corresponds to TRBD1 (5 bases). Germline loops: CDR1 MDHEN, CDR2 SYDVKM. The CDR3 sequence is 15 residues long. The V end was cut by 4 bases, the J end by 0 bases, with 12 bases between. For the CDR3, the DNA is TGTGCCAGCAGTTCCCCGACAGCTACTAACTATGGCTACACCTTC. Residues: CASSSPTATNYGYTF.

The chain combines TRBV27 with TRBJ2-5; D gene uncertain. Germline V gene data show CDR1 as MNHEY and CDR2 as SMNVEV (reference sequence). The CDR3 spans 15 residues. V lost 5 bases to trimming and J lost 0 bases, with 13 bases between them. The CDR3 is CASSLHYRYQETQYF. The DNA for the CDR3 is TGTGCCAGCAGTCTACACTATAGGTACCAAGAGACCCAGTACTTC.